The rows below give T cell receptor beta chains drawn from one sample of a study of blood T cell repertoires in COVID-19. Clones were sequenced by immunoSEQ multiplex PCR, and TCRdb holds only the in-frame ones, with some missing. The sample lists 200,000 to 250,000 clones; roughly 85% were seen once. Sequencing was carried out using peripheral blood. Receptors were obtained from a woman in her 70s with COVID-19, enrolled during active disease. CDR3s include the opening cysteine and the closing phenylalanine or tryptophan. D genes are given only for firm matches. Rows may omit the clone size; those that give it use once, few, many or a size class.

v_gene	j_gene	d_gene	abundance	CDR3nt	CDR3aa
TRBV7-9	TRBJ1-1	-	-	TGTGCCAGCAGCTTACGGGGGAAGAACACTGAAGCTTTCTTT	CASSLRGKNTEAFF
TRBV5-1	TRBJ1-1	-	-	TGCGCCAGCAGCTTTGGGGAGGTGCCGACTGAAGCTTTCTTT	CASSFGEVPTEAFF
TRBV5-5	TRBJ1-1	-	-	TGTGCCAGCAGCCCAGAGTGGGCCACCCTTGGTAATGAAGCTTTCTTT	CASSPEWATLGNEAFF
TRBV6-6	TRBJ2-2	TRBD1	-	TGTGCCAGCAGCTCATCGACAGGGGGCACTACCGGGGAGCTGTTTTTT	CASSSSTGGTTGELFF
TRBV19	TRBJ2-2	TRBD2	once	TGTGCCACCTTATCATGGCTAGCGGACAACACCGGGGAGCTGTTTTTT	CATLSWLADNTGELFF
TRBV10-3	TRBJ2-3	-	-	TGTGCCATCAGTGAGTCGAAAGGGGCGTCGCAGTATTTT	CAISESKGASQYF
TRBV6-5	TRBJ1-2	-	-	TGTGCCAGCGTCTGGACACAGGGTACAGTCTATGGCTACACCTTC	CASVWTQGTVYGYTF
TRBV15	TRBJ2-3	-	-	TGTGCCACCAGCAGAGCTAGCGTAAACACAGATACGCAGTATTTT	CATSRASVNTDTQYF
TRBV13	TRBJ2-2	-	-	TGTGCCAGCAGCTTACGGAACACCGGGGAGCTGTTTTTT	CASSLRNTGELFF
TRBV7-2	TRBJ2-3	-	-	TGTGCCAGCAGCCCGACGAGGGGCACAGATACGCAGTATTTT	CASSPTRGTDTQYF
TRBV27	TRBJ1-6	TRBD1	-	TGTGCCAGCAGTTCCGTGACAGGGTATAATTCACCCCTCCACTTT	CASSSVTGYNSPLHF
TRBV7-3	TRBJ1-1	-	-	TGTGCCAGCAGCTACTCTTACACTGAAGCTTTCTTT	CASSYSYTEAFF
TRBV15	TRBJ1-1	-	-	TGTGCCACCAGCGGGAACAGGGAACGGAACACTGAAGCTTTCTTT	CATSGNRERNTEAFF
TRBV6-2/TRBV6-3	TRBJ2-1	TRBD2	-	TGTGCCAGCAGTTACCCCGGGAGGGAGCAGTTCTTC	CASSYPGREQFF
TRBV4-3	TRBJ2-3	TRBD1	-	TGCGCCAGCAGCCAATCCAGACAGGGGGTAGATACGCAGTATTTT	CASSQSRQGVDTQYF
TRBV6-5	TRBJ1-1	-	-	TGTGCCAGCAGGATAGGGGCGACTGAAGCTTTCTTT	CASRIGATEAFF
TRBV30	TRBJ2-7	TRBD1	-	TGTGCCTGCGACTCTGGACAGGGGCGCGCCTACGAGCAGTACTTC	CACDSGQGRAYEQYF
TRBV7-2	TRBJ1-2	TRBD1	-	TGTGCCAGCAGCTCGATTGACAGGGAGTATGGCTACACCTTC	CASSSIDREYGYTF
TRBV11-2	TRBJ1-2	-	-	TGTGCCAGCAGGGTAGGGTCCTCGCAGGGGTACTATGGCTACACCTTC	CASRVGSSQGYYGYTF
TRBV4-1	TRBJ1-2	-	-	TGCGCCAGCAGCCACCCGATACAGGGAGACTATGGCTACACCTTC	CASSHPIQGDYGYTF
TRBV9	TRBJ2-3	-	once	TGTGCCAGCAGCGTCCAGGGGATAAGCACAGATACGCAGTATTTT	CASSVQGISTDTQYF
TRBV7-2	TRBJ1-2	-	once	TGTGCCAGCAGCTTAGGGGGTTCAGGTAGCGCAGCTAACTATGGCTACACCTTC	CASSLGGSGSAANYGYTF
TRBV29-1	TRBJ1-1	-	-	TGCAGCGTTGTTCCGTGGAACACTGAAGCTTTCTTT	CSVVPWNTEAFF
TRBV4-2	TRBJ1-1	-	-	TGTGCCAGCAGCCAAGAAATTACGGTACTGAACACTGAAGCTTTCTTT	CASSQEITVLNTEAFF
TRBV18	TRBJ1-2	-	-	TGTGCCAGCTCACCGGCGGGGTGGGATGGCTACACCTTC	CASSPAGWDGYTF
TRBV18	TRBJ1-6	-	-	TGTGCCAGCTCATCCGGAGGTGATTCACCCCTCCACTTT	CASSSGGDSPLHF
TRBV7-9	TRBJ1-5	TRBD1	-	TGTGCCAGCAGCCGCGGGACAGATCAGCCCCAGCATTTT	CASSRGTDQPQHF
TRBV12-3/TRBV12-4	TRBJ2-1	-	-	TGTGCCAGCAGTTTTGCTAGCATCCATGAGCAGTTCTTC	CASSFASIHEQFF
TRBV7-2	TRBJ1-5	TRBD1	-	TGTGCCAGCAGCATAAGGGGGCGCGGATTCAATCAGCCCCAGCATTTT	CASSIRGRGFNQPQHF
TRBV6-2/TRBV6-3	TRBJ1-1	-	-	TGTGCCAGCAGTTACCCTCAGGGGCCTGAAGCTTTCTTT	CASSYPQGPEAFF
TRBV27	TRBJ1-2	TRBD1	-	TGTGCCAGCAGTTCAAGCTCGACAGGGGGCTACTATGGCTACACCTTC	CASSSSSTGGYYGYTF
TRBV11-1	TRBJ2-5	TRBD2	-	TGTGCCAGCAGTAGGGAGGGGTACCAAGAGACCCAGTACTTC	CASSREGYQETQYF
TRBV7-8	TRBJ2-3	TRBD1	-	TGTGCCAGCAGCGTGGGACAGCTGTCTAGCACAGATACGCAGTATTTT	CASSVGQLSSTDTQYF
TRBV7-3	TRBJ2-1	-	-	TGTGCCAGCAGCTTATTATACACAGTCTACAATGAGCAGTTCTTC	CASSLLYTVYNEQFF
TRBV2	TRBJ1-5	TRBD1	-	TGTGCCAGCAGTATGGGACAGAGGGGCAATCAGCCCCAGCATTTT	CASSMGQRGNQPQHF
TRBV6-5	TRBJ1-5	-	-	TGTGCCAGCAGTAAACATGGTAGCAATCAGCCCCAGCATTTT	CASSKHGSNQPQHF
TRBV6-5	TRBJ1-2	TRBD1	-	TGTGCCAGCCGGGACAGCTCCAACTATGGCTACACCTTC	CASRDSSNYGYTF
TRBV5-8	TRBJ1-4	-	-	TGTGCCAGCAGGCGGCGGCAGAATAATGAAAAACTGTTTTTT	CASRRRQNNEKLFF
TRBV5-5	TRBJ1-1	-	-	TGTGCCAGCAGTCCGAGGACAGCGCTGAACACTGAAGCTTTCTTT	CASSPRTALNTEAFF
TRBV6-5	TRBJ1-2	-	-	TGTGCCAGCGGCCGGACGGAACAGGGTATCTATGGCTACACCTTC	CASGRTEQGIYGYTF